Below, 10 T cell receptor beta chains from the same sample are listed, as sequenced in a study of control samples from healthy donors and cancer patients. The assay was immunoSEQ multiplex PCR, and TCRdb's table has in-frame clones only and misses some. The table records some 96,000 clones, 87% of them present only once. Material for sequencing was blood. The receptors come from a woman aged 50 to 60 in good health.

This clone was picked up a small number of times. The gene calls are TRBV10-1 and TRBJ1-3; a weak D match, TRBD1 (5 bases). This CDR3 contains 14 residues. Germline V CDR1 and CDR2: WNHNN, SYGVQD (reference sequence). V shed 4 bases and J shed 4 bases, with 11 bases lying between them. The CDR3 protein is CASSAGAVGNTIYF. DNA of the CDR3: TGCGCCAGCAGTGCCGGGGCAGTCGGAAACACCATATATTTT.

This sequence joins TRBV11-2 and TRBJ1-6; D unresolved. Trimming removed 6 bases at V and 8 bases at J, with 14 bases between. The CDR3 covers 14 residues. Germline V CDR1 and CDR2: SGHAT, FQNNGV. CDR3 DNA sequence: TGTGCCAGCAGGGTGGGTGTCGGGGATTCACCCCTCCACTTT. Amino acid sequence: CASRVGVGDSPLHF. Filled out from reference TRBV11-2 and TRBJ1-6, the complete variable domain reads EAGVAQSPRYKIIEKRQSVAFWCNPISGHATLYWYQQILGQGPKLLIQFQNNGVVDDSQLPKDRFSAERLKGVDSTLKIQPAKLEDSAVYLCASRVGVGDSPLHFGNGTRLTVT.

The chain couples TRBV5-1 to TRBJ2-7; possible D gene TRBD2, 6 bases. V shed 4 bases and J shed 3 bases, with 11 bases lying between them. CDR1 is SGHRS, CDR2 YFSETQ, per germline. CDR3 length: 13 amino acids. CDR3 region: CASSANGGYEQYV. CDR3 sequence (DNA): TGCGCCAGCAGCGCAAACGGGGGCTACGAGCAGTACGTC.

The chain links TRBV27 to TRBJ1-2; 7 nucleotides match TRBD1. The CDR3 consists of 13 residues. Germline loops: CDR1 MNHEY, CDR2 SMNVEV (reference sequence). V gave up 3 bases and J gave up 4 bases; unmatched junction bases: 2. CDR3 in amino acids: CASSFTGVYGYTF. Here the CDR3 DNA reads TGTGCCAGCAGTTTCACAGGGGTCTATGGCTACACCTTC.

This chain joins TRBV10-2 and TRBJ2-3, with D hard to call. The CDR3 sequence is 13 residues long. The germline V and J ends were trimmed by 7 bases and 2 bases, with 10 bases remaining between them. Germline V gene lookup returns CDR1 WSHSY and CDR2 SAAADI. The CDR3 spells CASIRRNTDTQYF. CDR3 nucleotide sequence: TGCGCCAGCATTCGACGAAACACAGATACGCAGTATTTT.

The chain uses TRBV3-1 (or the pseudogene TRBV3-2) and TRBJ2-2; 11 nucleotides align to TRBD2. This CDR3 region has 14 residues. Germline V gene lookup returns CDR1 LGHDT and CDR2 YNNKEL (reference sequence). J was trimmed by 4 bases and V by 6 bases; bases with no gene match: 1. CDR3 region: CASRLAGVTGELFF. In DNA, the CDR3 is TGTGCCAGCAGACTAGCGGGAGTCACCGGGGAGCTGTTTTTT.

The chain uses TRBV24-1 and TRBJ2-1; no definite D call. Germline CDR1 KGHDR, CDR2 SFDVKD. The V end lost 4 bases, the J end lost 7 bases, and 16 bases lay between the germline ends. The CDR3 totals 15 residues. The CDR3 sequence is CATSESDGWFNEQFF. The CDR3 DNA reads as TGTGCCACCAGTGAGTCGGACGGGTGGTTTAATGAGCAGTTCTTC.

The rearrangement uses TRBV12-3 or TRBV12-4 and TRBJ1-2; the D gene is possibly TRBD1 (6 bases). Between the trimmed V and J ends, which lost 6 bases and 7 bases, there was a span of 15 bases. The CDR3 contains 13 residues. The CDR3 loop reads CASRKTGKGGYTF. The CDR3 DNA is TGTGCCAGCAGAAAAACAGGGAAGGGTGGCTACACCTTC.

This chain uses TRBV27 with TRBJ2-5, with D unclear. This CDR3 region has 13 residues. Germline V gene sequence: CDR1 MNHEY, CDR2 SMNVEV (reference sequence). Deletions cut 3 bases from V and 1 base from J, with 6 bases between. This chain's CDR3 is CASSFSAQETQYF. As DNA, the CDR3 is TGTGCCAGCAGTTTCTCCGCCCAAGAGACCCAGTACTTC.

This sequence joins TRBV27 and TRBJ1-1, with D uncertain. Germline V lookup: CDR1 MNHEY, CDR2 SMNVEV (reference sequence). CDR3 length: 18 amino acids. The V gene lost 2 bases and the J gene lost 0 bases, with 19 bases spanning the gap. This CDR3 reads CASSLRPPSGWMNTEAFF. The CDR3 DNA reads TGTGCCAGCAGTTTACGCCCTCCGTCCGGGTGGATGAACACTGAAGCTTTCTTT.